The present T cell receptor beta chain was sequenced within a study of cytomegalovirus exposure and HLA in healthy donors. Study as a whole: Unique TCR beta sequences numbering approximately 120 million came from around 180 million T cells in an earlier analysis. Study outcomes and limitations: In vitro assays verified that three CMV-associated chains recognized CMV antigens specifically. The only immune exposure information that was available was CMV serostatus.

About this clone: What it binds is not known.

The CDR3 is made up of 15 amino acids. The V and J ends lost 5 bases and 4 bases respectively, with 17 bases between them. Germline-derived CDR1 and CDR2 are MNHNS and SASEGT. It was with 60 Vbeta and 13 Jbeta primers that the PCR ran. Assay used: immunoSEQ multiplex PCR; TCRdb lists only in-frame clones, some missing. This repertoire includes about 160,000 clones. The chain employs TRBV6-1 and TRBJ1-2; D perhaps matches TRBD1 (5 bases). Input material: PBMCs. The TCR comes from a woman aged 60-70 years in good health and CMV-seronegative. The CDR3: CASSITGPNGYGYTF. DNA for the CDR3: TGTGCCAGCAGTATAACAGGTCCCAATGGCTATGGCTACACCTTC.